The text below deals with one TCR beta chain. The record originates from a study of blood T cell repertoires in COVID-19. As processed by the authors: Estimates of nucleated cell counts were drawn from the amplification of reference gene primers. Repertoires were generated with immunoSEQ multiplex PCR, while TCRdb's copy carries only in-frame clones and drops some. For V, J and clone size, that table is used; D and trimming come from the DNA. Seen here are 450,000 or so clones, approximately 92% observed once, and the top ten hold over 0.7%. Germline CDR1 reads SGHAT; CDR2 reads FQNNGV. The CDR3 is made up of 15 amino acids. V was clipped by 6 bases and J by 6 bases; unmatched bases: 7.

V is TRBV11-2 and J is TRBJ1-6, with TRBD1 identical over 8 bases. The sequence derives from a young man with COVID-19, enrolled during active disease. Sequencing was performed on peripheral blood. The chain's CDR3 is CASRPTQGANSPLHF. Here the CDR3 DNA reads TGTGCCAGCAGACCTACCCAGGGGGCTAATTCACCCCTCCACTTT.